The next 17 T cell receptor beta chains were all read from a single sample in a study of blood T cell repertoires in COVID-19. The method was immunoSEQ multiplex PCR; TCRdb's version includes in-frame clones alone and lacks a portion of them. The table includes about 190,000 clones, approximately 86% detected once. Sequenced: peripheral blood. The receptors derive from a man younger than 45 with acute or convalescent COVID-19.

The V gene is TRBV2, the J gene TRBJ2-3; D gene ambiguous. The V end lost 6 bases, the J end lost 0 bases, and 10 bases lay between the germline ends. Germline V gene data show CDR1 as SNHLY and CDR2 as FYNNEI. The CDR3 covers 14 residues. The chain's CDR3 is CASSPLFSTDTQYF. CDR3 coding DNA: TGTGCCAGCAGCCCTCTCTTTAGCACAGATACGCAGTATTTT.

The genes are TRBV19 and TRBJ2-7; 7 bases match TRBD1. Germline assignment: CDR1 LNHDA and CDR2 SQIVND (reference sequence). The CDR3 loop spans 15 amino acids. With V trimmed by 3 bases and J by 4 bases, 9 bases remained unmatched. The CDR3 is CASSITGTVIYEQYF. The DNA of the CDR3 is TGTGCCAGTAGTATCACCGGGACAGTAATTTACGAGCAGTACTTC.

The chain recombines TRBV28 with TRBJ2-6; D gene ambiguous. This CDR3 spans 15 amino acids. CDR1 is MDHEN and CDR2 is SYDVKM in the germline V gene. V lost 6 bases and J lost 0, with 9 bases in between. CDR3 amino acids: CASSPSGSGANVLTF. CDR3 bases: TGTGCCAGCAGCCCCTCGGGCTCTGGGGCCAACGTCCTGACTTTC.

DNA for the CDR3: TGTGCCACCAGTGATTTTAGTCCTCAGCCCCAGCATTTT. It specifies CATSDFSPQPQHF. V usage is TRBV24-1 and J usage is TRBJ1-5, with unresolved D. The CDR3 runs 13 residues. Trimming took off 1 base at V and 6 bases at J, with 6 bases between the two ends. The germline V gene encodes CDR1 KGHDR and CDR2 SFDVKD.

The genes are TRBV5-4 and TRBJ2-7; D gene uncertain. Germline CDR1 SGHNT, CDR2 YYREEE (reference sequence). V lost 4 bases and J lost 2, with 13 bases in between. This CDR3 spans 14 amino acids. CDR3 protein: CASSIQDITYEQYF. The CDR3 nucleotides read TGTGCCAGCAGCATTCAAGACATTACCTACGAGCAGTACTTC. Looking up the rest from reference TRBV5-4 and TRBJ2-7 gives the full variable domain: ETGVTQSPTHLIKTRGQQVTLRCSSQSGHNTVSWYQQALGQGPQFIFQYYREEENGRGNFPPRFSGLQFPNYSSELNVNALELDDSALYLCASSIQDITYEQYFGPGTRLTVT.

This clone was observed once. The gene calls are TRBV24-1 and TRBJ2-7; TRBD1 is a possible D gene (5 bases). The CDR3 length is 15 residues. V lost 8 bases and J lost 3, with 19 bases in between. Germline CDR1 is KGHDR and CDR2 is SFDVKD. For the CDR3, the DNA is TGTGCCACCAAAAAGGACGAAGACAGCCGCTACGAGCAGTACTTC. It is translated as CATKKDEDSRYEQYF.

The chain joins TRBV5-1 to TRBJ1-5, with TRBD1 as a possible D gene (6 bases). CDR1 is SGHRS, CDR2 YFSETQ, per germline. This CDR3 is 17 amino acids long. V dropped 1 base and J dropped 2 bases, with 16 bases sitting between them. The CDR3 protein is CASSLRPRGLGNQPQHF. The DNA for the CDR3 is TGCGCCAGCAGCTTGCGACCCAGGGGTTTAGGCAATCAGCCCCAGCATTTT.

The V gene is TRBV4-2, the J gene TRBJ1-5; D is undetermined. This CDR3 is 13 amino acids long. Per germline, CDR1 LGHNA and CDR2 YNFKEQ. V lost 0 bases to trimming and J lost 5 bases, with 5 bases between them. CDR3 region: CASSQEIDQPQHF. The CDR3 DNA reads TGTGCCAGCAGCCAAGAGATAGATCAGCCCCAGCATTTT.

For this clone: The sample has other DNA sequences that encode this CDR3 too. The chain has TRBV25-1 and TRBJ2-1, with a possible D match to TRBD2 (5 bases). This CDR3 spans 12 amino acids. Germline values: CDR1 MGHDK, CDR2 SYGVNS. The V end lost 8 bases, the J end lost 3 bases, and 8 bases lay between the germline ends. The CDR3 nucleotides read TGTGCCAGCCGCCGGGGCTACAATGAGCAGTTCTTC. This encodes CASRRGYNEQFF.

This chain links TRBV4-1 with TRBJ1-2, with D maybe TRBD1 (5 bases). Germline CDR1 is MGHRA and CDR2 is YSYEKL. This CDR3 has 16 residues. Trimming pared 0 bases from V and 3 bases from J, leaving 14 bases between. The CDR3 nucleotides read TGCGCCAGCAGCCAAGATCAGGGTACTAACTACTATGGCTACACCTTC. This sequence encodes CASSQDQGTNYYGYTF.

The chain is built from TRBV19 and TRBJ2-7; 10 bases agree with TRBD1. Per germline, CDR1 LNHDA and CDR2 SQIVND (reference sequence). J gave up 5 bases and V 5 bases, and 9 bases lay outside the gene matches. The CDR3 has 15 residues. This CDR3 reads CASSDRDRGKDEQYF. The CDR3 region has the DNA TGTGCCAGTAGTGACCGGGACAGGGGAAAGGACGAGCAGTACTTC.

CDR3 residues: CASSTGLPYNEQFF. The CDR3 coding sequence is TGTGCCAGTAGTACGGGACTACCCTACAATGAGCAGTTCTTC. This chain links TRBV19 with TRBJ2-1, with 7 bases aligning to TRBD2. CDR3 size: 14 residues. CDR1 and CDR2 from the germline V gene are LNHDA and SQIVND (reference sequence). Unmatched junction bases numbered 2, after V lost 4 bases and J lost 2 bases.

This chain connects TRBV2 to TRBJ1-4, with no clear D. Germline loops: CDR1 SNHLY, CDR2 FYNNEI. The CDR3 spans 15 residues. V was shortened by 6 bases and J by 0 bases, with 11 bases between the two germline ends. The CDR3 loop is CASRRVTATNEKLFF. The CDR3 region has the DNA TGTGCCAGCAGACGGGTGACTGCAACTAATGAAAAACTGTTTTTT.

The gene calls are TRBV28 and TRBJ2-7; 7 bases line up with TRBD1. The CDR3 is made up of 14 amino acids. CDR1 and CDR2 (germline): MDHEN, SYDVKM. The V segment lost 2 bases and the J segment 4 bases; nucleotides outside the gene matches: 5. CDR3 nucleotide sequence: TGTGCCAGCAGTTTAGATGACAGGGTTTACGAGCAGTACTTC. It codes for CASSLDDRVYEQYF.

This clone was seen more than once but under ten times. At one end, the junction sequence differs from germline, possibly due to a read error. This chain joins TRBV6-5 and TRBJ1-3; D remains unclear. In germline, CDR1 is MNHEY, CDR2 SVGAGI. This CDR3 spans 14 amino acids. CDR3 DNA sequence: TGTGCCAGCAGTGACTCTTCTTCTGGAAACACCATATATTTT. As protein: CASSDSSSGNTIYF.

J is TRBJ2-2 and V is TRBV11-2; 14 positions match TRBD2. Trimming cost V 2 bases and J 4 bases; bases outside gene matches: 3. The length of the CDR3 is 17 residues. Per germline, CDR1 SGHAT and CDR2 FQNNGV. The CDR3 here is CASSLMGLAGVTGELFF. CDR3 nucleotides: TGTGCCAGCAGCTTAATGGGACTAGCGGGAGTCACCGGGGAGCTGTTTTTT.

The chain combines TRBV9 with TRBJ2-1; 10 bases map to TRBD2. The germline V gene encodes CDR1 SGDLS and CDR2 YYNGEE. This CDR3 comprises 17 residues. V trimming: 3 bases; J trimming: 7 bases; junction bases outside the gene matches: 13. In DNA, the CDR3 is TGTGCCAGCAGCGCTGATATTAGCGGGGGGTTTAGGAATGAGCAGTTCTTC. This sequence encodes CASSADISGGFRNEQFF.